This TCR beta chain was recorded in a study of identical twins. Study-wide results and caveats: Weaker excess twin sharing was observed in beta out-of-frame sequences. With abundant cord blood beta clonotypes, insertions were fewer; memory repertoires showed no such pattern.

The CDR3 has 14 amino acids. In germline, CDR1 is LGHDT, CDR2 YNNKEL (reference sequence). After removal of 6 bases from V and 3 bases from J, the junction contained 7 bases not matched to a gene. The cDNA had a unique molecular identifier and a template-switch universal primer site. One entry per CDR3 protein, called by TCRdb with MiXCR from the 5' RACE reads. The data show some 240,000 distinct CDR3 sequences, about 10% seen once. This clonotype was seen a few times. The antigen is unknown. Healthy Caucasians supplied all donations. The V gene is TRBV3-1, the J gene TRBJ2-7; 8 bases match TRBD1. This receptor was taken from a man aged 50-60 years in good health. Sequences were obtained from memory T cells sorted from blood. The CDR3 region is CASSRQGKFYEQYF. The DNA of the CDR3 is TGTGCCAGCAGTCGACAGGGGAAATTCTACGAGCAGTACTTC.